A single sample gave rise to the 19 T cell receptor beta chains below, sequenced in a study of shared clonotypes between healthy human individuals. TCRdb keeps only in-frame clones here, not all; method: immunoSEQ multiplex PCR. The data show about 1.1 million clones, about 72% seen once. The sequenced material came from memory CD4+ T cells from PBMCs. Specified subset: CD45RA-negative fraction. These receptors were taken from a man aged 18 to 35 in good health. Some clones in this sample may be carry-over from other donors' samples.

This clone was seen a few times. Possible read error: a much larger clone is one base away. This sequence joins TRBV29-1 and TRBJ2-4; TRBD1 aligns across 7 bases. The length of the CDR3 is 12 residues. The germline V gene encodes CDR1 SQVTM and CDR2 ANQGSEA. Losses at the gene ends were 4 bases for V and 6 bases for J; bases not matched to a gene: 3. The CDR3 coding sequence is TGCAGCGTTGGAGGGGACAGAAACATTCAGTACTTC. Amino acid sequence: CSVGGDRNIQYF.

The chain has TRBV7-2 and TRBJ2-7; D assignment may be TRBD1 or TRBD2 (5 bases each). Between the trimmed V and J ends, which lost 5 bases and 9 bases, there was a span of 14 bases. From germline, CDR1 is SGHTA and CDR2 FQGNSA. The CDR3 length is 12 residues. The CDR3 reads CASSGSRDGQYF. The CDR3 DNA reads TGTGCCAGCAGCGGCTCACGGGACGGGCAGTACTTC.

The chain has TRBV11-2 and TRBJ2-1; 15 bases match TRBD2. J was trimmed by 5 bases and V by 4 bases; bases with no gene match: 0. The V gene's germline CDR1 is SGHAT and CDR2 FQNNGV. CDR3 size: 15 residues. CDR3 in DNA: TGTGCCAGCAGCTGGACTAGCGGGAGGGACAATGAGCAGTTCTTC. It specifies CASSWTSGRDNEQFF.

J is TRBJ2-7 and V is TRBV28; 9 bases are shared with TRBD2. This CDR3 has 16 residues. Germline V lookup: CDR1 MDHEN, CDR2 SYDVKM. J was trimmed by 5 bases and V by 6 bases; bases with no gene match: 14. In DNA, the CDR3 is TGTGCCAGCAGCAAACTCGGGACTAGCAAGCAAAACGAGCAGTACTTC. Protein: CASSKLGTSKQNEQYF.

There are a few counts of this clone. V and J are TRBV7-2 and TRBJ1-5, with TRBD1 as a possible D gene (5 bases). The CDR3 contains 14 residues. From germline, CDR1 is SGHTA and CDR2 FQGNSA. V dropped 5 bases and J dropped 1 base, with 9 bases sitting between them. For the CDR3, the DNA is TGTGCCAGCAGCCGGGACGGCAGCAATCAGCCCCAGCATTTT. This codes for CASSRDGSNQPQHF.

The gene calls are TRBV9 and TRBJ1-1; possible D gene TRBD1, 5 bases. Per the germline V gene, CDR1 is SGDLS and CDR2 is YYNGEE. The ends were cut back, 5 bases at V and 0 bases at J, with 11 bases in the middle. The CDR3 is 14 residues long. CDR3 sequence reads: CASSRDSLNTEAFF. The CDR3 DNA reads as TGTGCCAGCAGTCGAGACAGCCTGAACACTGAAGCTTTCTTT. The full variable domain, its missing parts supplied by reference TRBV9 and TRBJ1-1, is DSGVTQTPKHLITATGQRVTLRCSPRSGDLSVYWYQQSLDQGLQFLIQYYNGEERAKGNILERFSAQQFPDLHSELNLSSLELGDSALYFCASSRDSLNTEAFFGQGTRLTVV.

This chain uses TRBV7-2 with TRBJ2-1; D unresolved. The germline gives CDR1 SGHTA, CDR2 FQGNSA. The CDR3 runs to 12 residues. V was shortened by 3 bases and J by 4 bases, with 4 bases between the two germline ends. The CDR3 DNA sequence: TGTGCCAGCAGCTTTAAGTACAATGAGCAGTTCTTC. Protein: CASSFKYNEQFF.

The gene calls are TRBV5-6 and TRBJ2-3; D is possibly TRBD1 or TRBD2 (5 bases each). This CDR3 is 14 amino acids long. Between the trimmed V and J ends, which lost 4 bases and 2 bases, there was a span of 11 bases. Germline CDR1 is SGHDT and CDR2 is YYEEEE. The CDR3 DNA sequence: TGTGCCAGCAGCATGGGACCCTCCACAGATACGCAGTATTTT. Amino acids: CASSMGPSTDTQYF.

CDR3 amino acids: CSVRLAAQETQYF. For the CDR3, the DNA is TGCAGCGTTAGACTAGCGGCACAAGAGACCCAGTACTTC. The V call is TRBV29-1, the J call TRBJ2-5; 9 bases map to TRBD2. Unmatched junction bases numbered 3, after V lost 5 bases and J lost 2 bases. The germline gives CDR1 SQVTM, CDR2 ANQGSEA. The CDR3 loop spans 13 amino acids.

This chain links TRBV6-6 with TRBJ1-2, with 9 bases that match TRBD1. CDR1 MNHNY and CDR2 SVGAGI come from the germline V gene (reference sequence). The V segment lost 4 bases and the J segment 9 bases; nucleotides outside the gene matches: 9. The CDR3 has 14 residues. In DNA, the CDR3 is TGTGCCAGCAGTTTCGGGACAGGGACTCAGCGCTACACCTTC. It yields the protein CASSFGTGTQRYTF.

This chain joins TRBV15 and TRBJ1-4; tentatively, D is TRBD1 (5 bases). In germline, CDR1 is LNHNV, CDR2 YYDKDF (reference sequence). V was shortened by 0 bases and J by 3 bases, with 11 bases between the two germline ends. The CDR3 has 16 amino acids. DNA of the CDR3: TGTGCCACCAGCAGAGATAGACGGGGACCTAATGAAAAACTGTTTTTT. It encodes CATSRDRRGPNEKLFF.

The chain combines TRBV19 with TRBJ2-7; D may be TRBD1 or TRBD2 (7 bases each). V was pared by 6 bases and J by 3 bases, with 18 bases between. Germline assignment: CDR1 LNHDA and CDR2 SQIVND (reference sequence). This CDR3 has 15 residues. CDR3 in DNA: TGTGCCAGTAGCACCCCAGGGGGGGGAGACTACGAGCAGTACTTC. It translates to CASSTPGGGDYEQYF.

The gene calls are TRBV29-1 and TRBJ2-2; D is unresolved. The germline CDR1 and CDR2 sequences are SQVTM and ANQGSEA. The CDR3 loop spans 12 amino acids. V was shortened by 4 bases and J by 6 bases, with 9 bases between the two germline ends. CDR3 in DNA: TGCAGCGTTGGGGTTCCGTCCGGGGAGCTGTTTTTT. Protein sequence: CSVGVPSGELFF.

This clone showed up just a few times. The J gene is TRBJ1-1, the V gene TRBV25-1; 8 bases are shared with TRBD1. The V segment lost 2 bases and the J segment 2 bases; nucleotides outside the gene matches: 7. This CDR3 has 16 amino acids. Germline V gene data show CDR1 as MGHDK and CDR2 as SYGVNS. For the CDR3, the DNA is TGTGCCAGCAGTGAAACAGGGGGGCGGGGTAACACTGAAGCTTTCTTT. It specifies CASSETGGRGNTEAFF.

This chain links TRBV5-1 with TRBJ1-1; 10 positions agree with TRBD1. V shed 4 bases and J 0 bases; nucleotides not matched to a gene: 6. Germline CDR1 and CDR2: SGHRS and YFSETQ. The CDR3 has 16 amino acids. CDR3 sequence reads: CASSGQTGGLNTEAFF. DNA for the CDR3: TGCGCCAGCAGCGGACAGACAGGGGGCCTGAACACTGAAGCTTTCTTT.

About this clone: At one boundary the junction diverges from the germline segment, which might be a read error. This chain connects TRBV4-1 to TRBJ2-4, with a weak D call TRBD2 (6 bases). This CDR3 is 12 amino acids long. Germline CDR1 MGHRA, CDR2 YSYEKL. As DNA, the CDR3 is TGCGCCAGCAGCCAAGATAGCGGCCCTACACGCTTC. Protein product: CASSQDSGPTRF.

The CDR3 nucleotides read TGCGCCAGCAGCTCGGACAGGGGGGTGTTCGCAGATACGCAGTATTTT. Its protein is CASSSDRGVFADTQYF. The genes are TRBV5-1 and TRBJ2-3; 10 bases fit TRBD1. Losses at the gene ends were 3 bases for V and 4 bases for J; bases not matched to a gene: 8. The CDR3 loop spans 16 amino acids. From germline, CDR1 is SGHRS and CDR2 YFSETQ.

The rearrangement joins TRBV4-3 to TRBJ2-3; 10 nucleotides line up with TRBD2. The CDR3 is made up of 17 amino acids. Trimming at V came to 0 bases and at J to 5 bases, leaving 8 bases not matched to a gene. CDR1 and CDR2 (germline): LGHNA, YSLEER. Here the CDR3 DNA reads TGCGCCAGCAGCCAAGATCGGAGCGGGAGGGCCGAAGATACGCAGTATTTT. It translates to CASSQDRSGRAEDTQYF.

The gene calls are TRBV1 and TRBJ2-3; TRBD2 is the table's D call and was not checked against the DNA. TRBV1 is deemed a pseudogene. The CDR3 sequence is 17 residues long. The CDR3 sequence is CTSSQYGTPLDTDTQYF. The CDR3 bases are TGCACCAGCAGCCAATACGGGACTCCTCTGGACACAGATACGCAGTATTTT.